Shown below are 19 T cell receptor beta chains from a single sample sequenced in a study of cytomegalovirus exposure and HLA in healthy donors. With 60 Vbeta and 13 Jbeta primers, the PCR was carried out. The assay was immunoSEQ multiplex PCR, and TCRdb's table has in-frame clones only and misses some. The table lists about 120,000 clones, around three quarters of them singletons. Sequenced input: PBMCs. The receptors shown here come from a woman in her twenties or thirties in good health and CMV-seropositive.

The CDR3 protein is CAIRGEYNQPQGTQYF. The CDR3 nucleotides read TGTGCCATCCGTGGGGAATACAATCAACCTCAGGGGACGCAGTATTTT. The chain carries TRBV10-3 and TRBJ2-3, with a tentative D call TRBD1 (6 bases). The V end was cut by 8 bases, the J end by 9 bases, with 27 bases between. Germline lookup yields CDR1 ENHRY and CDR2 SYGVKD. CDR3 length: 16 residues.

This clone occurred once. CDR3 loop: CASSLRAYGYTF. Here the CDR3 DNA reads TGTGCCAGCAGTTTGAGGGCCTATGGCTACACCTTC. The genes are TRBV28 and TRBJ1-2, with D unresolved. Germline lookup yields CDR1 MDHEN and CDR2 SYDVKM. CDR3 length: 12 amino acids. The ends were cut back, 3 bases at V and 4 bases at J, with 6 bases in the middle.

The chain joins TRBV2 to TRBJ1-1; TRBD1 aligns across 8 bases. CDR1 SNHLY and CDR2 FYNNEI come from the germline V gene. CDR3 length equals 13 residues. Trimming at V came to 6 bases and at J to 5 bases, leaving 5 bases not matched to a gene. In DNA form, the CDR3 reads TGTGCCAGCAGAGGACAGGGTCGGACTGAAGCTTTCTTT. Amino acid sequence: CASRGQGRTEAFF.

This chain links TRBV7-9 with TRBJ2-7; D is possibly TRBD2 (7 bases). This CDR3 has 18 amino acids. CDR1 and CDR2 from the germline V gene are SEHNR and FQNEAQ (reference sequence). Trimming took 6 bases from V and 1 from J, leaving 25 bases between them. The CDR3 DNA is TGTGCCAGCAGTCACCGCACGGGGGGCTACTCTAATTCCTACGAGCAGTACTTC. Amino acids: CASSHRTGGYSNSYEQYF.

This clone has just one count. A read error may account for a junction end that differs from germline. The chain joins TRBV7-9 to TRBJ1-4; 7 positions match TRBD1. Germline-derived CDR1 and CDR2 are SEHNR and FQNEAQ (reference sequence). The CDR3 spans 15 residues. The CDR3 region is CSSSLGQAVNEKLFF. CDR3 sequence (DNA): TGTTCCAGCAGCTTAGGACAGGCGGTGAATGAAAAACTGTTTTTT.

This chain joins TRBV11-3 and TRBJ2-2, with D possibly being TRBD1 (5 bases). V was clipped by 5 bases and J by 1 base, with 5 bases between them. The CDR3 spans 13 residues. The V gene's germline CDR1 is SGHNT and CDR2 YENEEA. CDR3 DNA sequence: TGTGCCAGCAGCAGGGGGAACACCGGGGAGCTGTTTTTT. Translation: CASSRGNTGELFF.

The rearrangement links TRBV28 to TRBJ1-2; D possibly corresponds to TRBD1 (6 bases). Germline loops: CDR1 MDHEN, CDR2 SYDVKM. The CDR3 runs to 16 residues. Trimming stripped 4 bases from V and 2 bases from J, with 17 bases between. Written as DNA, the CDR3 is TGTGCCAGCAGTTCTCAGACCGGGACACACAACTATGGCTACACCTTC. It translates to CASSSQTGTHNYGYTF.

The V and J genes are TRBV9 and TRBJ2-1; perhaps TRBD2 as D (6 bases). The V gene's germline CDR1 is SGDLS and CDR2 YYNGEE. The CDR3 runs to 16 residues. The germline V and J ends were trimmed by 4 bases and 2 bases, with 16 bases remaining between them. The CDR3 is CASSTRGGATYNEQFF. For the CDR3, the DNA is TGTGCCAGCAGCACGAGGGGCGGGGCAACCTACAATGAGCAGTTCTTC.

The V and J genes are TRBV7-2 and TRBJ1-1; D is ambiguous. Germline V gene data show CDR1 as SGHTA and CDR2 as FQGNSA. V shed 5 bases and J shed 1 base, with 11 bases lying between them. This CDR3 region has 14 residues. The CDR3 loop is CASSRDITNTEAFF. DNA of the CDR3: TGTGCCAGCAGCCGCGATATCACGAACACTGAAGCTTTCTTT.

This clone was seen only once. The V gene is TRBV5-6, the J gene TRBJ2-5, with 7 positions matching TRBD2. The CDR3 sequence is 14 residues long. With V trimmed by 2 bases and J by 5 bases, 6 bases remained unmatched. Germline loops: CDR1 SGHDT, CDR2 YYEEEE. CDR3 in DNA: TGTGCCAGCAGCTTCTCGTGGGGGGGGGAGACCCAGTACTTC. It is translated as CASSFSWGGETQYF.

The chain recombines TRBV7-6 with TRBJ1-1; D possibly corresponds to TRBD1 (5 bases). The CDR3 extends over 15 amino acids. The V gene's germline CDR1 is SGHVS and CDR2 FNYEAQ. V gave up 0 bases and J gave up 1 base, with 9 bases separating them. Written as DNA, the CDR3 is TGTGCCAGCAGCTTAGCTCGGGGGTCGAACACTGAAGCTTTCTTT. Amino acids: CASSLARGSNTEAFF.

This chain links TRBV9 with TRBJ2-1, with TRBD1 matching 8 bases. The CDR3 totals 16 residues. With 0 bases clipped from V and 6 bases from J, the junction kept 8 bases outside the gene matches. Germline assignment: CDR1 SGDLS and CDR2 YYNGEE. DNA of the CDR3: TGTGCCAGCAGCGTAGGCTCTCTCGACAGGGGCAATGAGCAGTTCTTC. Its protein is CASSVGSLDRGNEQFF. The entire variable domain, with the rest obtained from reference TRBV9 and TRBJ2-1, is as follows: DSGVTQTPKHLITATGQRVTLRCSPRSGDLSVYWYQQSLDQGLQFLIQYYNGEERAKGNILERFSAQQFPDLHSELNLSSLELGDSALYFCASSVGSLDRGNEQFFGPGTRLTVL.

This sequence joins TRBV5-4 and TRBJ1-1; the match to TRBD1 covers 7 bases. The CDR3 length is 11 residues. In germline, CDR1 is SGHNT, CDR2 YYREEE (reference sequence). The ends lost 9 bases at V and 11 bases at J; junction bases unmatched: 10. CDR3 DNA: TGTGCCATATCGTCCGGGACAGATGCTTTCTTT. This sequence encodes CAISSGTDAFF.

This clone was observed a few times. The DNA for the CDR3 is TGTGCCAGCAGCTTACAGTCGCGGGGGGGCTCCTACAATGAGCAGTTCTTC. The encoded protein is CASSLQSRGGSYNEQFF. The chain has TRBV7-2 and TRBJ2-1; 9 bases agree with TRBD2. With 2 bases clipped from V and 0 bases from J, the junction kept 5 bases outside the gene matches. The CDR3 spans 17 residues. The germline gives CDR1 SGHTA, CDR2 FQGNSA. Based on the CDR3 plus reference TRBV7-2 and TRBJ2-1, the full variable domain is GAGVSQSPSNKVTEKGKDVELRCDPISGHTALYWYRQSLGQGLEFLIYFQGNSAPDKSGLPSDRFSAERTGGSVSTLTIQRTQQEDSAVYLCASSLQSRGGSYNEQFFGPGTRLTVL.

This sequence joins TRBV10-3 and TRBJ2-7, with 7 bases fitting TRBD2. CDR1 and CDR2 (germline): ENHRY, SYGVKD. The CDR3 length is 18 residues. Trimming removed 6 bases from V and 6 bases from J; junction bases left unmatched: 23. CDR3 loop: CAISYVAGVGVRDSEQYF. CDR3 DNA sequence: TGTGCCATCAGCTACGTAGCGGGTGTGGGGGTGAGGGATTCCGAGCAGTACTTC.

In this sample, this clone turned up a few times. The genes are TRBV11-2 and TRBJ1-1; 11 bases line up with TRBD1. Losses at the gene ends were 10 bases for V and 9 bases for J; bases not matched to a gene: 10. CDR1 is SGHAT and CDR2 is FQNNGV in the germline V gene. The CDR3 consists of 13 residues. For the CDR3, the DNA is TGTGCCACAGCGGACAGGGGGCGAAATAAAGCTTTCTTT. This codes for CATADRGRNKAFF. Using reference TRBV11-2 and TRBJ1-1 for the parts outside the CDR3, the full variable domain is EAGVAQSPRYKIIEKRQSVAFWCNPISGHATLYWYQQILGQGPKLLIQFQNNGVVDDSQLPKDRFSAERLKGVDSTLKIQPAKLEDSAVYLCATADRGRNKAFFGQGTRLTVV.

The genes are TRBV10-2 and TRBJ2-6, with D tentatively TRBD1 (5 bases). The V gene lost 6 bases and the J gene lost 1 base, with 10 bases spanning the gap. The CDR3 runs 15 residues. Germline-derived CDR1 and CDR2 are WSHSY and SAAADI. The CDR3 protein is CASSDTGSGANVLTF. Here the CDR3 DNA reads TGCGCCAGCAGCGATACAGGTTCTGGGGCCAACGTCCTGACTTTC.

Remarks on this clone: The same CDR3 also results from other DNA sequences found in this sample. The CDR3 here is CASSQERGYGYTF. CDR3 nucleotides: TGCGCCAGCAGCCAAGAGCGGGGATATGGCTACACCTTC. The chain has TRBV4-1 and TRBJ1-2; D unclear. This CDR3 comprises 13 residues. Germline assignment: CDR1 MGHRA and CDR2 YSYEKL. V was cut by 0 bases and J by 5 bases, with 7 bases left in between.

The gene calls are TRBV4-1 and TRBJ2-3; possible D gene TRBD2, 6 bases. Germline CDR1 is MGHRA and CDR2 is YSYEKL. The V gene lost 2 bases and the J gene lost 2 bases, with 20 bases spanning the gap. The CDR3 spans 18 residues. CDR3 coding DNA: TGCGCCAGCAGCCAAATTCGACGGACTACATCATCCACAGATACGCAGTATTTT. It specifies CASSQIRRTTSSTDTQYF.